A single sample gave rise to the 8 T cell receptor beta chains below, sequenced in a study of blood T cells in healthy people across ages. Primers used in a second PCR of about 7 to 12 cycles were a sample-barcoded 5' primer and a J-beta primer mix. TCRdb independently ran MiXCR on the 5' RACE reads; one entry per CDR3 protein. The table shows approximately 790,000 distinct CDR3 sequences, with approximately 65% occurring only once. The sequencing input was blood. The receptor set was obtained from a man aged 30 to 45 in good health.

The table lists this clonotype with many counts. V usage is TRBV5-1 and J usage is TRBJ2-1; the D gene is possibly TRBD1 (6 bases). In germline, CDR1 is SGHRS, CDR2 YFSETQ. CDR3 length equals 13 residues. V was clipped by 2 bases and J by 9 bases, with 12 bases between them. CDR3 in DNA: TGCGCCAGCAGCTTAGGGGGTGGAAGTGAGCAGTTCTTC. It encodes CASSLGGGSEQFF. Variable domain in full (rest from reference TRBV5-1 and TRBJ2-1): KAGVTQTPRYLIKTRGQQVTLSCSPISGHRSVSWYQQTPGQGLQFLFEYFSETQRNKGNFPGRFSGRQFSNSRSEMNVSTLELGDSALYLCASSLGGGSEQFFGPGTRLTVL.

The chain joins TRBV7-9 to TRBJ2-7; TRBD1 aligns across 9 bases. Looked up from germline, CDR1 is SEHNR and CDR2 is FQNEAQ (reference sequence). This CDR3 region has 15 residues. V lost 1 base to trimming and J lost 0 bases; unmatched junction nucleotides: 1. The CDR3 protein is CASSLVQGASYEQYF. DNA of the CDR3: TGTGCCAGCAGCTTAGTACAGGGGGCCTCCTACGAGCAGTACTTC.

The chain joins TRBV6-1 to TRBJ1-2; 7 bases are a match to TRBD1. There are 18 residues in the CDR3. V was pared by 2 bases and J by 3 bases, with 15 bases of the junction left unmatched. Germline-derived CDR1 and CDR2 are MNHNS and SASEGT. CDR3 amino acids: CASSESYGGGGPDYGYTF. The CDR3 DNA is TGTGCCAGCAGTGAATCGTACGGGGGAGGGGGCCCTGACTATGGCTACACCTTC.

Only one count was recorded for this clonotype. The gene calls are TRBV6-6 and TRBJ2-4; D unresolved. V shed 6 bases and J shed 13 bases, with 13 bases lying between them. Germline lookup yields CDR1 MNHNY and CDR2 SVGAGI (reference sequence). The CDR3 runs to 11 residues. CDR3 region: CASSAQEEQYF. CDR3 in DNA: TGTGCCAGCAGCGCCCAGGAAGAGCAGTACTTC.

The chain employs TRBV4-3 and TRBJ2-4; 9 nucleotides align to TRBD2. The length of the CDR3 is 15 residues. V gave up 0 bases and J gave up 7 bases; unmatched junction bases: 4. Looked up from germline, CDR1 is LGHNA and CDR2 is YSLEER. The CDR3 coding sequence is TGCGCCAGCAGCCAAGAGGCGGGGGGGACCAACATTCAGTACTTC. It yields the protein CASSQEAGGTNIQYF.

The chain's CDR3 is CASSVGPGTDTGELFF. CDR3 nucleotide sequence: TGTGCCAGCAGCGTAGGGCCCGGGACCGACACCGGGGAGCTGTTTTTT. The chain is built from TRBV9 and TRBJ2-2; D may correspond to TRBD1 or TRBD2 (5 bases each). V was cut by 0 bases and J by 3 bases, with 12 bases left in between. The CDR3 loop spans 16 amino acids. Looked up from germline, CDR1 is SGDLS and CDR2 is YYNGEE. Using reference TRBV9 and TRBJ2-2 for the parts outside the CDR3, the full variable domain is DSGVTQTPKHLITATGQRVTLRCSPRSGDLSVYWYQQSLDQGLQFLIQYYNGEERAKGNILERFSAQQFPDLHSELNLSSLELGDSALYFCASSVGPGTDTGELFFGEGSRLTVL.

The chain has TRBV5-1 and TRBJ2-7; TRBD2 aligns across 10 bases. The CDR3 consists of 15 residues. After removal of 3 bases from V and 4 bases from J, the junction contained 7 bases not matched to a gene. Germline V gene data show CDR1 as SGHRS and CDR2 as YFSETQ. The DNA of the CDR3 is TGCGCCAGCAGCTACCAAGCGGGGGGGAGATACGAGCAGTACTTC. Translation: CASSYQAGGRYEQYF.

The chain is built from TRBV4-2 and TRBJ2-1, with 8 bases lining up with TRBD2. Germline CDR1 reads LGHNA; CDR2 reads YNFKEQ. The V segment lost 2 bases and the J segment 13 bases; nucleotides outside the gene matches: 16. The CDR3 length is 16 residues. The CDR3 region is CASSQSPGGSGETQFF. CDR3 DNA sequence: TGTGCCAGCAGCCAATCCCCCGGGGGTAGCGGGGAGACCCAGTTCTTC.